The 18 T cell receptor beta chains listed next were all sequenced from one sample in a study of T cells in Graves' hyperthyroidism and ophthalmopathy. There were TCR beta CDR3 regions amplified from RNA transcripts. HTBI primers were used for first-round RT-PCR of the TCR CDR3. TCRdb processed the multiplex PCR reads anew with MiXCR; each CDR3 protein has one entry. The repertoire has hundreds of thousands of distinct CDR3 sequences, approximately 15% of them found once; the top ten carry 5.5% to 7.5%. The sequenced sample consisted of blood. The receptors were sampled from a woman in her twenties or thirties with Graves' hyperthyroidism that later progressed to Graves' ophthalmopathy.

The CDR3: CASSQDIGGPDMNTEAFF. The CDR3 region has the DNA TGTGCCAGCAGCCAAGATATTGGGGGGCCTGATATGAACACTGAAGCTTTCTTT. The chain is built from TRBV14 and TRBJ1-1, with TRBD1 as a possible D gene (6 bases). The CDR3 loop spans 18 amino acids. Germline CDR1 reads SGHDN; CDR2 reads FVKESK. Deletions cut 0 bases from V and 0 bases from J, with 17 bases between.

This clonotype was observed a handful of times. This CDR3 is CSVETPLRNTIYF. CDR3 nucleotides: TGCAGCGTTGAAACCCCCCTCCGAAACACCATATATTTT. V usage is TRBV29-1 and J usage is TRBJ1-3; D gene unclear. Trimming removed 2 bases from V and 5 bases from J, with 10 bases in between. Germline V gene sequence: CDR1 SQVTM, CDR2 ANQGSEA. The CDR3 has 13 amino acids.

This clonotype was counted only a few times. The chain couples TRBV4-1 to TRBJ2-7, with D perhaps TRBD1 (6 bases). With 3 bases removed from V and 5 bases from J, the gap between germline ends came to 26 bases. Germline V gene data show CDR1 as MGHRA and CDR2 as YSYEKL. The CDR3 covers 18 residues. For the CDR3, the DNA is TGCGCCAGCAGCCATCGAGGGGGAGCCGGGACCGCCGGCGACGAGCAGTACTTC. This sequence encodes CASSHRGGAGTAGDEQYF.

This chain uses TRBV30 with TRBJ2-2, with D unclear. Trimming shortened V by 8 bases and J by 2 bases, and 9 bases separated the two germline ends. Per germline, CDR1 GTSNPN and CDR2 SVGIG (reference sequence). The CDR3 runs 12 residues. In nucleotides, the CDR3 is TGTGCCACTCACCTTAACACCGGGGAGCTGTTTTTT. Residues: CATHLNTGELFF.

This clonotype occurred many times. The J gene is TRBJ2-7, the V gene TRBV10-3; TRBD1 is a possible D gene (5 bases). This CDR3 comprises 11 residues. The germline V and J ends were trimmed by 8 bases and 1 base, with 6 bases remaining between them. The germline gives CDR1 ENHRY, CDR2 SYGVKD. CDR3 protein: CAIQGSYEQYF. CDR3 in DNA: TGTGCCATCCAGGGATCCTACGAGCAGTACTTC.

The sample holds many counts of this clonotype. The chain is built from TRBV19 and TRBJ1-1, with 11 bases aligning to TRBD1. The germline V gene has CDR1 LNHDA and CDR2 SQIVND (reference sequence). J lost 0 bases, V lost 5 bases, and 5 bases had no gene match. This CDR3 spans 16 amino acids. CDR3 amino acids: CASSGRDRGLNTEAFF. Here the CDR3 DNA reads TGTGCCAGTAGTGGTCGGGACAGGGGGTTGAACACTGAAGCTTTCTTT.

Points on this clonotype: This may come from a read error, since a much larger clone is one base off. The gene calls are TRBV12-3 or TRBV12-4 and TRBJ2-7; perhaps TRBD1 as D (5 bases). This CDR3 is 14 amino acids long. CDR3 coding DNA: TGTCCCAGCAGTTCCACAGGTAGTCCCTACGAGCAGTACTTC. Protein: CPSSSTGSPYEQYF.

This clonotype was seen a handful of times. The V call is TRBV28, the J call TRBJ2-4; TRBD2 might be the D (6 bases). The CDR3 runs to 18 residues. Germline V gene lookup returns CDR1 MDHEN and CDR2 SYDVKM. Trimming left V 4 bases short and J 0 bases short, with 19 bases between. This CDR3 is CASSYYWAGTLAKNIQYF. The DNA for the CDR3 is TGTGCCAGCAGTTATTATTGGGCAGGGACTCTAGCCAAAAACATTCAGTACTTC. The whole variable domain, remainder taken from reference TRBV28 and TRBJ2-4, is DVKVTQSSRYLVKRTGEKVFLECVQDMDHENMFWYRQDPGLGLRLIYFSYDVKMKEKGDIPEGYSVSREKKERFSLILESASTNQTSMYLCASSYYWAGTLAKNIQYFGAGTRLSVL.

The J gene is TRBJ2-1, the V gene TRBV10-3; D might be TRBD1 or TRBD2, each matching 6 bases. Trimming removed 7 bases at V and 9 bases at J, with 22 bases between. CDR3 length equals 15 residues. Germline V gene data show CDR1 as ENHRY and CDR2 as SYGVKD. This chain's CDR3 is CAIKPRGTPLGEQFF. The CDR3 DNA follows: TGTGCCATCAAACCCCGGGGGACACCTTTGGGTGAGCAGTTCTTC.

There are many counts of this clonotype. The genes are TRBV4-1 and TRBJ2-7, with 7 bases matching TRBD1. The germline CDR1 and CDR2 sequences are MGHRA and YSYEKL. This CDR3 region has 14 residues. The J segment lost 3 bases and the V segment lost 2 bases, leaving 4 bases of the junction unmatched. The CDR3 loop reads CASSQLGQSYEQYF. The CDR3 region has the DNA TGCGCCAGCAGCCAACTGGGACAGAGCTACGAGCAGTACTTC.

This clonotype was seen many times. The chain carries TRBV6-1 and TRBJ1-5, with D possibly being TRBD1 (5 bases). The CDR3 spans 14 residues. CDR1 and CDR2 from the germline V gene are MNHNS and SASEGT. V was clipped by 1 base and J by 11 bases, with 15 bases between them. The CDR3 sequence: CASSEGRDLGAQHF. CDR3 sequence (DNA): TGTGCCAGCAGTGAAGGCCGGGACCTAGGGGCCCAGCATTTT.

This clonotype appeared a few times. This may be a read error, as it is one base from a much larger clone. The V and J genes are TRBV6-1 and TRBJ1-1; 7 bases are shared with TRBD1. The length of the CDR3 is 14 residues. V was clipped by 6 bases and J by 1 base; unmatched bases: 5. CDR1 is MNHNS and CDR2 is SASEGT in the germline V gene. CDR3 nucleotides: TGTGCCAGCAGAATGGGACAGCCGAACACTGAAGCTTTCTTT. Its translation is CASRMGQPNTEAFF.

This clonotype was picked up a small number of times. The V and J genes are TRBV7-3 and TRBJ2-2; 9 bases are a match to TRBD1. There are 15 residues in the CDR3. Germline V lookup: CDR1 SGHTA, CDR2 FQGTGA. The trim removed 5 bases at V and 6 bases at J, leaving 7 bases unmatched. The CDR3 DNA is TGTGCCAGCAGCCCGACGACAGGGGGTCCCGGGGAGCTGTTTTTT. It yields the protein CASSPTTGGPGELFF.

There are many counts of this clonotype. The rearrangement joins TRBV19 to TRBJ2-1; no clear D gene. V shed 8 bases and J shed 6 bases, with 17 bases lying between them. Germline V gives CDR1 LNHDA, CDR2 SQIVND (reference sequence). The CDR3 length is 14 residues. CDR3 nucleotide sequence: TGTGCCAGTCGCCGGAATTCCGACCCCAATGAGCAGTTCTTC. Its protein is CASRRNSDPNEQFF. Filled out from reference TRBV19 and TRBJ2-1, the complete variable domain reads DGGITQSPKYLFRKEGQNVTLSCEQNLNHDAMYWYRQDPGQGLRLIYYSQIVNDFQKGDIAEGYSVSREKKESFPLTVTSAQKNPTAFYLCASRRNSDPNEQFFGPGTRLTVL.

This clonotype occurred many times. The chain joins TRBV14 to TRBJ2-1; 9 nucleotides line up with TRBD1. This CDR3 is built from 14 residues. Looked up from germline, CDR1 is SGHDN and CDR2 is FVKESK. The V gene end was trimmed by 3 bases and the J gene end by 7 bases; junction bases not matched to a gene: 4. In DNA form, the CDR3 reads TGTGCCAGCAGCCAGCGGACAGGGGATAATGAGCAGTTCTTC. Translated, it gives CASSQRTGDNEQFF. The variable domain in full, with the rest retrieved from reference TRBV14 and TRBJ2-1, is EAGVTQFPSHSVIEKGQTVTLRCDPISGHDNLYWYRRVMGKEIKFLLHFVKESKQDESGMPNNRFLAERTGGTYSTLKVQPAELEDSGVYFCASSQRTGDNEQFFGPGTRLTVL.

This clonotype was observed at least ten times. The CDR3, as DNA: TGTGCCAGCAGTTACCAACAGGGTCCCTATGGCTACACCTTC. Translated, it gives CASSYQQGPYGYTF. V usage is TRBV6-2 or TRBV6-3 and J usage is TRBJ1-2, with a tentative D call TRBD1 (6 bases). V dropped 2 bases and J dropped 4 bases, with 11 bases sitting between them. The CDR3 loop spans 14 amino acids. CDR1 is MNHEY and CDR2 is SVGEGT in the germline V gene.

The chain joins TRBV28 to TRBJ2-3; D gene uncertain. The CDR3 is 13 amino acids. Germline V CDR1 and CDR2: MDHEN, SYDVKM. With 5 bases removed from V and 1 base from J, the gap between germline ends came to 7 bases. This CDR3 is CASSTAGTDTQYF. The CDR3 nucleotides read TGTGCCAGCAGTACCGCGGGCACAGATACGCAGTATTTT.

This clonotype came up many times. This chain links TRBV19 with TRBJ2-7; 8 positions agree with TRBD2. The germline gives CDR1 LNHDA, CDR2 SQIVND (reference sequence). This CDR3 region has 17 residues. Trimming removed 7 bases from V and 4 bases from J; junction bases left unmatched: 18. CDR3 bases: TGTGCCAGTAACCAAAGGAGCGCGGGAGGTCCCCCTTACGAGCAGTACTTC. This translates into CASNQRSAGGPPYEQYF.